Reported below is one T cell receptor beta chain. The antigen remains unidentified. These data come from a study of T cell responses to AZD1222 COVID-19 vaccine. Study-wide findings and caveats: There were repertoire samples only from the period after the peak T cell response.

Some clones are missing from TCRdb's copy, which holds only in-frame ones; the method was immunoSEQ multiplex PCR. The table records approximately 92,000 clones, under 95% of them present only once. The CDR3 spans 14 residues. The V end lost 1 base, the J end lost 4 bases, and 10 bases lay between the germline ends. The germline V gene has CDR1 SGHAT and CDR2 FQNNGV. The chain recombines TRBV11-2 with TRBJ1-2; tentative D call: TRBD1 (5 bases). The starting material was peripheral blood, obtained on day 0 of AZD1222 vaccination. The receptor was isolated from an adult in good health. CDR3 DNA sequence: TGTGCCAGCAGCTTAGTACTGGGGCCCTATGGCTACACCTTC. Its translation is CASSLVLGPYGYTF. Full variable domain (rest looked up from reference TRBV11-2 and TRBJ1-2): EAGVAQSPRYKIIEKRQSVAFWCNPISGHATLYWYQQILGQGPKLLIQFQNNGVVDDSQLPKDRFSAERLKGVDSTLKIQPAKLEDSAVYLCASSLVLGPYGYTFGSGTRLTVV.